This T cell receptor beta chain was identified during a study of radiotherapy plus CTLA-4 blockade in lung cancer. Of note for this clone: Its matching antigen is unknown.

Study-wide findings and caveats: In blood, early T cell clone dynamics reportedly predicted response best, together with interferon-beta.

The data were produced by immunoSEQ multiplex PCR, yet TCRdb's version contains in-frame clones alone and is incomplete. The repertoire includes approximately 98,000 clones, 82% of them detected once, and roughly 3.5% sits in the top ten. Lung cancer patients with chemo-refractory metastatic non-small-cell disease were given focal radiation plus CTLA-4 blockade with ipilimumab. Per the germline V gene, CDR1 is SGHTA and CDR2 is FQGNSA. The J segment lost 7 bases and the V segment lost 5 bases, leaving 10 bases of the junction unmatched. The length of the CDR3 is 16 residues. The sample in question was peripheral blood, obtained from a patient treated with radiotherapy plus ipilimumab. This sequence originates from a human donor with non-small cell lung cancer who had a partial response to radiotherapy plus ipilimumab. The chain carries TRBV7-2 and TRBJ2-1, with TRBD2 matching 11 bases. The CDR3 DNA follows: TGTGCCAGCAGCCCCCGGTGGCTAGCGGGAGGAAATGAGCAGTTCTTC. This translates into CASSPRWLAGGNEQFF.